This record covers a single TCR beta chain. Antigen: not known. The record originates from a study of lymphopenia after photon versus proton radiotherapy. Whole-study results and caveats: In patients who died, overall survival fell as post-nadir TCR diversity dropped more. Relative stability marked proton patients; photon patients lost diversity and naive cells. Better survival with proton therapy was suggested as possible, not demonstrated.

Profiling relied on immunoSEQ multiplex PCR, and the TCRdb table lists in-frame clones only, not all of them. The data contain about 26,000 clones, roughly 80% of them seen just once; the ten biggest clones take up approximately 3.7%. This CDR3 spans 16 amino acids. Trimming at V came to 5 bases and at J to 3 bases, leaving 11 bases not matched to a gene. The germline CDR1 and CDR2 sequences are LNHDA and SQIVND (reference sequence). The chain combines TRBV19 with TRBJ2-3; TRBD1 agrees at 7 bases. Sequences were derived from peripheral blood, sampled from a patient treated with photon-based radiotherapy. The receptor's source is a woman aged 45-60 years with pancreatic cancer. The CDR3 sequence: CASSLGTDLWTDTQYF. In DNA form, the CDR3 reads TGTGCCAGTAGTTTGGGGACAGATTTATGGACAGATACGCAGTATTTT.